These 12 T cell receptor beta chains share one sample of origin, sequenced in a study of cytomegalovirus exposure and HLA in healthy donors. The PCR was carried out with 60 Vbeta primers and 13 Jbeta primers. Libraries were prepared by immunoSEQ multiplex PCR; TCRdb keeps only in-frame clonotypes and omits some of them. The sample holds roughly 76,000 clones, 79% seen once. Sequences were obtained from PBMCs. These receptor sequences come from a man aged 25-45 years in good health and CMV-seronegative.

This chain links TRBV4-1 with TRBJ2-7; tentative D call: TRBD2 (5 bases). Between the trimmed V and J ends, which lost 2 bases and 2 bases, there was a span of 13 bases. The CDR3 is 15 residues long. CDR1 is MGHRA and CDR2 is YSYEKL in the germline V gene. The CDR3 here is CASSQTSSGTYEQYF. CDR3 in DNA: TGCGCCAGCAGCCAAACTTCTTCGGGGACCTACGAGCAGTACTTC.

The CDR3 sequence is CASSYRVRDSRYTF. DNA of the CDR3: TGTGCCAGCAGTTATCGTGTAAGGGACAGTCGCTACACCTTC. The V and J genes are TRBV6-5 and TRBJ1-2, with TRBD1 matching over 7 bases. CDR1 and CDR2 from the germline V gene are MNHEY and SVGAGI. This CDR3 comprises 14 residues. Trimming took 3 bases from V and 9 from J; bases not matched to a gene: 10.

This clone was seen a few times. The chain employs TRBV5-1 and TRBJ2-3; D may be TRBD1 (6 bases). The CDR3 has 12 residues. V gave up 6 bases and J gave up 1 base, with 6 bases separating them. Germline assignment: CDR1 SGHRS and CDR2 YFSETQ. The CDR3 region is CASNRGTDTQYF. As DNA, the CDR3 is TGCGCCAGCAACAGGGGCACAGATACGCAGTATTTT. The full variable domain, completed using reference TRBV5-1 and TRBJ2-3, is KAGVTQTPRYLIKTRGQQVTLSCSPISGHRSVSWYQQTPGQGLQFLFEYFSETQRNKGNFPGRFSGRQFSNSRSEMNVSTLELGDSALYLCASNRGTDTQYFGPGTRLTVL.

The CDR3 sequence is CASFIRARSGEKLFF. The CDR3 DNA reads as TGTGCCAGCTTCATTAGAGCCCGATCGGGTGAAAAACTGTTTTTT. The chain has TRBV6-6 and TRBJ1-4; D is undetermined. Trimming removed 8 bases at V and 7 bases at J, with 20 bases between. Germline values: CDR1 MNHNY, CDR2 SVGAGI (reference sequence). The CDR3 loop spans 15 amino acids.

The genes are TRBV18 and TRBJ1-4; D remains unclear. There are 11 residues in the CDR3. Per the germline V gene, CDR1 is KGHSH and CDR2 is LQKENI. Trimming stripped 3 bases from V and 8 bases from J, with 4 bases between. CDR3 DNA sequence: TGTGCCAGCTCACCGGGCGAAAAACTGTTTTTT. Its protein product is CASSPGEKLFF.

This chain uses TRBV29-1 with TRBJ2-3; TRBD1 might be the D (5 bases). The V end lost 4 bases, the J end lost 5 bases, and 10 bases lay between the germline ends. CDR1 and CDR2 (germline): SQVTM, ANQGSEA. The CDR3 consists of 12 residues. The CDR3 bases are TGCAGCGTTGCCAGGGAAGTAGATACGCAGTATTTT. Amino acid sequence: CSVAREVDTQYF.

V is TRBV28 and J is TRBJ2-5; tentative D call: TRBD2 (6 bases). V gave up 7 bases and J gave up 5 bases, with 20 bases separating them. The CDR3 runs 15 residues. Germline assignment: CDR1 MDHEN and CDR2 SYDVKM. The CDR3, as DNA: TGTGCCAGCACCACGGCAGCGGAGGGAGTGGAGACCCAGTACTTC. Translation gives CASTTAAEGVETQYF.

The rearrangement uses TRBV2 and TRBJ1-2, with a possible D match to TRBD1 (5 bases). The germline gives CDR1 SNHLY, CDR2 FYNNEI. This CDR3 region has 15 residues. Between the trimmed V and J ends, which lost 2 bases and 3 bases, there was a span of 13 bases. CDR3 sequence: CASSEKAGMDYGYTF. CDR3 nucleotides: TGTGCCAGCAGTGAAAAGGCAGGGATGGACTATGGCTACACCTTC.

The rearrangement uses TRBV10-3 and TRBJ1-2; 7 bases line up with TRBD1. The CDR3 runs 14 residues. The ends lost 10 bases at V and 0 bases at J; junction bases unmatched: 8. CDR1 is ENHRY and CDR2 is SYGVKD in the germline V gene. CDR3 sequence (DNA): TGTGCCACAGCACCGGGACAGACTAACTATGGCTACACCTTC. Translation: CATAPGQTNYGYTF.

This sequence joins TRBV7-3 and TRBJ2-5; the match to TRBD1 covers 9 bases. The germline CDR1 and CDR2 sequences are SGHTA and FQGTGA. The CDR3 has 14 amino acids. After removal of 7 bases from V and 5 bases from J, the junction contained 8 bases not matched to a gene. The CDR3 coding sequence is TGTGCCAGCACCGGGACAGGGAGGTCGGAGACCCAGTACTTC. Its protein product is CASTGTGRSETQYF. Combining the CDR3 with reference TRBV7-3 and TRBJ2-5 gives the whole variable domain GAGVSQTPSNKVTEKGKYVELRCDPISGHTALYWYRQSLGQGPEFLIYFQGTGAADDSGLPNDRFFAVRPEGSVSTLKIQRTERGDSAVYLCASTGTGRSETQYFGPGTRLLVL.

The rearrangement uses TRBV6-5 and TRBJ1-2; 9 bases map to TRBD1. This CDR3 region has 14 residues. Per germline, CDR1 MNHEY and CDR2 SVGAGI. Trimming took 2 bases from V and 4 from J; bases not matched to a gene: 2. Here the CDR3 reads CASSYRQGGYGYTF. In nucleotides, the CDR3 is TGTGCCAGCAGTTACCGACAGGGGGGCTATGGCTACACCTTC.

The CDR3 protein is CASSPGQVSYGYTF. The DNA for the CDR3 is TGTGCCAGCAGCCCAGGACAGGTTAGCTATGGCTACACCTTC. This rearrangement joins TRBV7-8 to TRBJ1-2; 7 bases agree with TRBD1. CDR1 is SGHVS, CDR2 FQNEAQ, per germline. The CDR3 has 14 amino acids. V gave up 5 bases and J gave up 4 bases; unmatched junction bases: 7.